The source of this T cell receptor (beta chain) is a study of OX40 agonist ivuxolimab in advanced cancers. About the study: The study gave patients intravenous ivuxolimab at 0.01 to 10 mg/kg every 2 weeks. Of the patients, three showed partial responses, one with hepatocellular carcinoma and two with cutaneous melanoma. Study-wide findings and caveats: The authors did not determine the antigen specificity of the expanded peripheral T cells. At 0.1 to 3.0 mg/kg and by week 6, clonal expansion occurred in CD4+ and CD8+ blood T cells.

About this clone itself: Its antigen is not identified.

The CDR3 runs to 16 residues. The germline gives CDR1 LGHNA, CDR2 YSLEER. The ends were cut back, 1 base at V and 8 bases at J, with 21 bases in the middle. The table came from immunoSEQ multiplex PCR; TCRdb's copy has only in-frame clones and leaves some out. The repertoire has around 10,000 clones, 66% of them found once; the top ten carry 26%. Specimen: CD4+ or CD8+ T cells sorted from blood, collected in a trial of the OX40 agonist ivuxolimab. The chain recombines TRBV4-3 with TRBJ2-7; D is undetermined. This sequence was found in an adult with an advanced solid tumor such as melanoma, head and neck, liver or kidney cancer. CDR3 DNA: TGCGCCAGCAGCCAAGGACGGCAGTTCCAGCGAGTCCAGCAGTACTTC. This gives the protein CASSQGRQFQRVQQYF.